This record concerns one T cell receptor (beta chain) sequence. Coverage ceases 3 residues before the CDR3 finishes, and the germline J gene fills in the end. The method was immunoSEQ multiplex PCR; TCRdb's version includes in-frame clones alone and lacks a portion of them. The sample includes approximately 23,000 clones. All participants had a single incident cervical HPV16 infection, and prevalent HPV16 infections were excluded. The record originates from a study of T cells in women clearing cervical HPV infection. Background on the study: With HLA typing for only a few women, HLA confounding remains possible.

The CDR3 is made up of 16 amino acids. Germline lookup yields CDR1 SNHLY and CDR2 FYNNEI. V dropped 7 bases and J dropped 0; count of bases not matched to a gene: 11. Sequencing was done on a sample of blood buffy coat. The TCR originated in a woman between 18 and 75 years old with a cervical HPV16 infection that either progressed to CIN3+ or cleared (not recorded which). This chain connects TRBV2 to TRBJ1-1; 7 nucleotides align to TRBD1. The CDR3 protein is CASTSQSGTVNTEAFF. The part of the CDR3 DNA that was read is TGTGCCAGCACCTCCCAGTCCGGGACAGTGAACACTGAA.